This T cell receptor (beta chain) stems from a study of shared clonotypes between healthy human individuals. Study overall: Per-donor plates numbered three CD4 naive, three CD4 memory, two CD8 naive and one CD8 memory. Points from the study as a whole: It was observed that approximately 5% of naive CD4 clonotypes were shared across a few donors.

Comment on this clone: Its antigen is unknown.

This was a deep-level run. Sequenced by immunoSEQ multiplex PCR; TCRdb stores in-frame clones only, minus some. The sample carries 2 million or so clones, 95% recorded once. CDR1 is LNHDA and CDR2 is SQIVND in the germline V gene (reference sequence). The CDR3 covers 15 residues. After removal of 8 bases from V and 4 bases from J, the junction contained 13 bases not matched to a gene. V gene TRBV19 combines with J gene TRBJ1-2, with TRBD1 matching over 7 bases. This clonotype originated in a man aged 18 to 35 in good health. Sequenced material: naive CD4+ T cells sorted from blood. Subset of the sample: CD45RA+ positively selected. CDR3 DNA sequence: TGTGCCAGTCATTCGGGACAGCGCGGAGGCTATGGCTACACCTTC. Amino acid sequence: CASHSGQRGGYGYTF. Looking up the rest from reference TRBV19 and TRBJ1-2 gives the full variable domain: DGGITQSPKYLFRKEGQNVTLSCEQNLNHDAMYWYRQDPGQGLRLIYYSQIVNDFQKGDIAEGYSVSREKKESFPLTVTSAQKNPTAFYLCASHSGQRGGYGYTFGSGTRLTVV.